Listed below are T cell receptor beta chains from one sample, sequenced in a study of technical replicates of blood from a few donors. The table came from immunoSEQ multiplex PCR; TCRdb's copy has only in-frame clones and leaves some out. The table includes 50,000 or so clones, about 90% detected once. Source material: PBMCs. These receptors all stem from a human donor in good health. Some clones in this sample may be carry-over from other donors' samples. Both conserved end residues are part of each CDR3. D genes are given only for firm matches. Expanded clones get a size class; other rows say once, few or many, or leave the size out.

v_call,d_call,j_call,clone_size,cdr3_nt,cdr3_aa
TRBV18,TRBD2,TRBJ2-1,NA,TGTGCCAGCTCACCACCCTCCCTAGCGGGAGGAAGCGAGCAGTTCTTC,CASSPPSLAGGSEQFF
TRBV6-4,NA,TRBJ2-3,few,TGTGCCAGCAGTGGGGGAGACAGCACAGATACGCAGTATTTT,CASSGGDSTDTQYF
TRBV2,TRBD2,TRBJ2-3,NA,TGTGCCAGCAAATCTAGCGGGGGGGCAGATACGCAGTATTTT,CASKSSGGADTQYF
TRBV2,NA,TRBJ2-3,NA,TGTGCCAGCAGCCTTAGACAGGAGAACACAGATACGCAGTATTTT,CASSLRQENTDTQYF
TRBV4-3,NA,TRBJ2-7,NA,TGCGCCAGCAGCCAAGGGCCCGGGACAATGTCCTACGAGCAGTACTTC,CASSQGPGTMSYEQYF
TRBV6-5,NA,TRBJ2-5,NA,TGTGCCAGCAGCCCAGCGGGCCTTTTCCAAGAGACCCAGTACTTC,CASSPAGLFQETQYF
TRBV15,TRBD2,TRBJ2-1,NA,TGTGCCACCAGCCGGGGTAGCGGGGGGACCTATGAGCAGTTCTTC,CATSRGSGGTYEQFF
TRBV14,NA,TRBJ1-1,few,TGTGCCAGCAGCCAAGCTTACACTGAAGCTTTCTTT,CASSQAYTEAFF
TRBV30,NA,TRBJ1-1,NA,TGTGCCTGGAGTGTCGGGGTTAGCGCTGAAGCTTTCTTT,CAWSVGVSAEAFF
TRBV4-3,TRBD2,TRBJ2-2,NA,TGCGCCAGCAGCCAAGAACGTCACGGGAGGGCTACCAACACCGGGGAGCTGTTTTTT,CASSQERHGRATNTGELFF
TRBV6-5,NA,TRBJ1-3,NA,TGTGCCAGCAGTCGCACAAGGAGCTCTGGAAACACCATATATTTT,CASSRTRSSGNTIYF
TRBV30,NA,TRBJ1-6,NA,TGTGCCTGGATAAGGGGCCCGGACGGCGGTTCACCCCTCCACTTT,CAWIRGPDGGSPLHF
TRBV7-2,NA,TRBJ2-5,NA,TGTGCCAGCAGCTTTGTTATATCCGGAGAGACCCAGTACTTC,CASSFVISGETQYF
TRBV4-3,NA,TRBJ2-2,NA,TGCGCCAGCAGCCCGAGGACAGACACCGGGGAGCTGTTTTTT,CASSPRTDTGELFF
TRBV18,TRBD1,TRBJ1-4,NA,TGTGCCAGCTCACCGGACAGGGAGGGCGAAAAACTGTTTTTT,CASSPDREGEKLFF
TRBV9,TRBD2,TRBJ2-7,NA,TGTGCCAGCAGCGTAGGGTTGCTAGCGGGGCCTAAGGAGCAGTACTTC,CASSVGLLAGPKEQYF
TRBV7-9,TRBD1,TRBJ1-3,NA,TGTGCCAGCAGCTCGCCTTACAGGGGGCGCGATGGAAACACCATATATTTT,CASSSPYRGRDGNTIYF
TRBV25-1,TRBD2,TRBJ2-1,once,TGTGCCAGCAGTGATTATGGACTAGCGGGGGGGAATGAGCAGTTCTTC,CASSDYGLAGGNEQFF
TRBV5-1,NA,TRBJ2-7,NA,TGCGCCAGCAGCAACGGACAGAAAACCTACGAGCAGTACTTC,CASSNGQKTYEQYF
TRBV30,NA,TRBJ2-7,NA,TGTGCCTGGAGTGCCGGGAACTACGAGCAGTACTTC,CAWSAGNYEQYF
TRBV7-9,NA,TRBJ2-5,NA,TGTGCCAGCAGCTTAGGTGGGACTCGGAGGCGAGAGACCCAGTACTTC,CASSLGGTRRRETQYF
TRBV7-8,NA,TRBJ1-5,NA,TGTGCCAGCAGCTTAGAGCCCTATACGCGGCCCCAGCATTTT,CASSLEPYTRPQHF
TRBV9,TRBD2,TRBJ2-7,few,TGTGCCAGCAGCGTAGCAACGGGGGGCTACGAGCAGTACTTC,CASSVATGGYEQYF
TRBV19,NA,TRBJ1-1,NA,TGTGCCAGTAGTATAGCGATTAGCGACACTGAAGCTTTCTTT,CASSIAISDTEAFF
TRBV2,TRBD2,TRBJ2-3,once,TGTGCCAGCACCAAAACGGGACTAGCCAGCACAGATACGCAGTATTTT,CASTKTGLASTDTQYF
TRBV2,NA,TRBJ2-7,NA,TGTGCCAGCAGTGAACAGTCCCCCGAGCAGTACTTC,CASSEQSPEQYF
TRBV5-1,TRBD2,TRBJ2-7,NA,TGCGCCAGCAGCACTGGGACTAGCGGCTCCTACGAGCAGTACTTC,CASSTGTSGSYEQYF
TRBV6-1,TRBD2,TRBJ2-7,NA,TGTGCCAGCAGCTCGACTAGCGGGAGTGTCGACGAGCAGTACTTC,CASSSTSGSVDEQYF
TRBV21-1,NA,TRBJ1-1,medium-sized,TGTGCCAGCAGCACTGGAGATGAAGCTTTCTTT,CASSTGDEAFF
TRBV11-1,TRBD1,TRBJ2-7,NA,TGTGCCAGCAGCTCGGGACAGGTTGTGTACTTC,CASSSGQVVYF
TRBV5-1,NA,TRBJ2-6,NA,TGCGCCAGCAGCTTGTTACCCCCAGGCTCTGGGGCCAACGTCCTGACTTTC,CASSLLPPGSGANVLTF
TRBV12-5,TRBD2,TRBJ2-2,NA,TGTGCTAGTGGTTTGGTACTGGCGGGAGGGCCCCGGTCCGGGGAGCTGTTTTTT,CASGLVLAGGPRSGELFF
TRBV5-6,NA,TRBJ2-6,NA,TGTGCCAGCAGCCCGAGGCGGCGGGCTGGGGCCAACGTCCTGACTTTC,CASSPRRRAGANVLTF
TRBV6-6,NA,TRBJ2-7,NA,TGTGCCAGCAGTTACTCGCCTGGAGGCTCCTACGAGCAGTACTTC,CASSYSPGGSYEQYF
TRBV11-2,NA,TRBJ1-3,NA,TGTGCCAGCAGCTTAGTAGTGAGCTCTGGAAACACCATATATTTT,CASSLVVSSGNTIYF
TRBV12-5,TRBD2,TRBJ2-5,NA,TGTGCTAGTGGTTTGGTACCGCCTAGCGGGGGGCACTACTTC,CASGLVPPSGGHYF
TRBV18,NA,TRBJ1-1,NA,TGTGCCAGCTCGGAGATGAACACTGAAGCTTTCTTT,CASSEMNTEAFF
TRBV5-4,NA,TRBJ1-1,NA,TGTGCCAGCATCAAATCGGGTGGGTTGAACACTGAAGCTTTCTTT,CASIKSGGLNTEAFF
TRBV7-9,NA,TRBJ1-1,NA,TGTGCCAGCAGCCCCCGGGGAGTTATTGCGGCTTTCTTT,CASSPRGVIAAFF
TRBV30,NA,TRBJ1-1,NA,TGTGCCTGGAGCTCAAGCGGAAGCACTGAAGCTTTCTTT,CAWSSSGSTEAFF
TRBV4-1,NA,TRBJ2-4,NA,TGCGCCAGCAGCCGTCTAGGGGGAGCCAAAAACATTCAGTACTTC,CASSRLGGAKNIQYF
TRBV4-3,NA,TRBJ2-7,NA,TGCGCCAGCAGCCCCCACCGGGGGTCCTACGAGCAGTACTTC,CASSPHRGSYEQYF
TRBV4-2,NA,TRBJ2-7,NA,TGTGCCAGCAGCCAAGTTAGAACCTACGAGCAGTACTTC,CASSQVRTYEQYF
TRBV6-4,TRBD1,TRBJ2-5,NA,TGTGCCAGCACCCCAAACGAGGACAGGGTCTTAGAGACCCAGTACTTC,CASTPNEDRVLETQYF
TRBV2,NA,TRBJ1-2,NA,TGTGCCAGCAGCGAGAACTATGGCTACACCTTC,CASSENYGYTF